This T cell receptor (beta chain) was observed in a study of Tregs in tolerant kidney transplant recipients. Study-level findings and limits: No direct test of biological reproducibility was done here.

Concerning this clone: Its cognate antigen is unknown.

Sequenced by immunoSEQ multiplex PCR; TCRdb stores in-frame clones only, minus some. The sample contains under 300,000 clones, 80% to 85% of which appear only once. The CDR3 has 13 amino acids. V shed 5 bases and J 0 bases; nucleotides not matched to a gene: 1. Germline loops: CDR1 GTSNPN, CDR2 SVGIG (reference sequence). This TCR came from a human donor in good health. What was sequenced was CD4+ T cells from blood. This chain joins TRBV30 and TRBJ2-7; 10 positions match TRBD2. In nucleotides, the CDR3 is TGTGCCTGGGCTAGCGGGAGCTCCTACGAGCAGTACTTC. This translates into CAWASGSSYEQYF. Combining the CDR3 with reference TRBV30 and TRBJ2-7 gives the whole variable domain SQTIHQWPATLVQPVGSPLSLECTVEGTSNPNLYWYRQAAGRGLQLLFYSVGIGQISSEVPQNLSASRPQDRQFILSSKKLLLSDSGFYLCAWASGSSYEQYFGPGTRLTVT.